This T cell receptor (beta chain) comes out of a study of blood T cells in healthy people across ages. Study observations and caveats: Long-lived donors had more naive CD4+ cells and higher diversity than aged donors.

Together with a sample-barcoded 5' primer, a J-beta primer mix was included in a second PCR lasting about 6 to 11 cycles. All samples yielded 3 million or more CDR3-containing paired-end reads. TCRdb reprocessed the 5' RACE reads via MiXCR and lists one record per CDR3 protein. Among over 950,000 distinct CDR3 sequences, roughly 51% were seen once, and the ten largest hold 20% to 25%. V gave up 4 bases and J gave up 6 bases, with 16 bases separating them. Germline CDR1 SGHRS, CDR2 YFSETQ. The CDR3 spans 14 residues. With regard to this clonotype: As yet, its antigen is unknown.

A minimum of 5 micrograms of total RNA was extracted per sample. The origin of this receptor is a woman in her sixties or seventies in good health. Sequencing was done on a sample of blood. This chain connects TRBV5-1 to TRBJ2-5; D might be TRBD2 (6 bases). The CDR3: CASSLLSTSQTQYF. DNA for the CDR3: TGCGCCAGCAGCCTATTATCGACTAGTCAGACCCAGTACTTC.